Listed here are 31 T cell receptor beta chains from one sample, sequenced in a study of T cell repertoires in cytomegalovirus infection. TCRdb used MiXCR to reprocess the reads, holding one entry per CDR3 protein. Among approximately 550,000 distinct CDR3 sequences listed, about 15% were seen once. Sequencing was done on a sample of CD8+ T cells from PBMCs. The receptors here all came from a human donor in good health (CMV status not recorded). Some clones in this sample may be carry-over from other donors' samples.

This rearrangement joins TRBV4-1 to TRBJ2-7, with TRBD2 matching 12 bases. The length of the CDR3 is 15 residues. Trimming removed 1 base from V and 4 bases from J; junction bases left unmatched: 2. Germline values: CDR1 MGHRA, CDR2 YSYEKL. The CDR3 sequence is CASSQVLAGGYEQYF. DNA of the CDR3: TGCGCCAGCAGCCAAGTACTAGCGGGGGGTTACGAGCAGTACTTC.

The chain uses TRBV7-9 and TRBJ2-3, with 12 bases lining up with TRBD2. Per germline, CDR1 SEHNR and CDR2 FQNEAQ (reference sequence). Trimming at V came to 5 bases and at J to 2 bases, leaving 11 bases not matched to a gene. The CDR3 extends over 18 amino acids. Here the CDR3 DNA reads TGTGCCAGCAGCACCCCTAGCGGGGGGGCCCTCTTCACAGATACGCAGTATTTT. It translates to CASSTPSGGALFTDTQYF.

The rearrangement joins TRBV9 to TRBJ2-7; D is perhaps TRBD1 (5 bases). Germline V gene data show CDR1 as SGDLS and CDR2 as YYNGEE. CDR3 length equals 12 residues. Between the trimmed V and J ends, which lost 4 bases and 7 bases, there was a span of 12 bases. The CDR3 nucleotides are TGTGCCAGCAGCCCGAGTGGGGCAGAGCAGTACTTC. Protein sequence: CASSPSGAEQYF.

This clonotype has at least ten counts. This chain links TRBV2 with TRBJ2-4; 10 positions agree with TRBD1. Germline loops: CDR1 SNHLY, CDR2 FYNNEI. The V gene end was trimmed by 7 bases and the J gene end by 0 bases; junction bases not matched to a gene: 12. The CDR3 extends over 18 amino acids. In nucleotides, the CDR3 is TGTGCCAGCATCGTAGACAGGGGGCCTGCCCTAGCCAAAAACATTCAGTACTTC. It translates to CASIVDRGPALAKNIQYF.

The chain has TRBV20-1 and TRBJ2-7; 9 bases align to TRBD2. V dropped 0 bases and J dropped 2; count of bases not matched to a gene: 17. The CDR3 has 19 amino acids. Looked up from germline, CDR1 is DFQATT and CDR2 is SNEGSKA (reference sequence). The CDR3 DNA reads as TGCAGTGCTAGAGATCTCGGGCCCCTAGCGGGATTGGGCCCCTACGAGCAGTACTTC. As protein: CSARDLGPLAGLGPYEQYF.

In its sample, this clonotype was seen a few times. The rearrangement uses TRBV27 and TRBJ2-7; D might be TRBD2 (7 bases). Germline loops: CDR1 MNHEY, CDR2 SMNVEV (reference sequence). V lost 8 bases and J lost 0, with 17 bases in between. The CDR3 runs to 15 residues. CDR3 sequence: CASHRAGALSYEQYF. CDR3 coding DNA: TGTGCCAGCCATAGGGCGGGGGCCCTCTCCTACGAGCAGTACTTC.

This clonotype was detected only a few times. The chain is built from TRBV30 and TRBJ1-1; possible D gene TRBD1, 6 bases. This CDR3 region has 13 residues. Germline CDR1 GTSNPN, CDR2 SVGIG (reference sequence). The V gene lost 1 base and the J gene lost 5 bases, with 11 bases spanning the gap. The CDR3 DNA reads TGTGCCTGGAGTGACGGGGGCCGGACTGAAGCTTTCTTT. It is translated as CAWSDGGRTEAFF. The variable domain in full, completed from reference TRBV30 and TRBJ1-1, reads SQTIHQWPATLVQPVGSPLSLECTVEGTSNPNLYWYRQAAGRGLQLLFYSVGIGQISSEVPQNLSASRPQDRQFILSSKKLLLSDSGFYLCAWSDGGRTEAFFGQGTRLTVV.

This clonotype was counted ten times or more. The rearrangement uses TRBV27 and TRBJ2-1; 8 nucleotides line up with TRBD1. V lost 5 bases and J lost 6; bases outside the gene matches: 9. The CDR3 consists of 15 residues. Germline V gene data show CDR1 as MNHEY and CDR2 as SMNVEV (reference sequence). In DNA, the CDR3 is TGTGCCAGCAGTGGGGAGCGGACAGGGATCAATGAGCAGTTCTTC. Protein: CASSGERTGINEQFF.

In its sample, this clonotype was seen many times. The chain uses TRBV23-1 and TRBJ2-3; 8 bases agree with TRBD2. TRBV23-1 is an open reading frame whose function is uncertain. CDR3 size: 15 residues. V dropped 2 bases and J dropped 2; count of bases not matched to a gene: 3. The CDR3 here is CASSQERGFTDTQYF. The CDR3 DNA is TGCGCCAGCAGTCAAGAGCGGGGGTTCACAGATACGCAGTATTTT.

This clonotype was counted many times. The V call is TRBV7-3, the J call TRBJ2-3; D ambiguous. CDR3 length: 13 amino acids. V lost 4 bases and J lost 4, with 9 bases in between. From germline, CDR1 is SGHTA and CDR2 FQGTGA. The CDR3 loop reads CASSSTDPDTQYF. The CDR3 DNA follows: TGTGCCAGCAGCTCCACAGATCCAGATACGCAGTATTTT.

At least ten counts were recorded for this clonotype. This chain connects TRBV14 to TRBJ1-4; the D is unclear. CDR3 length equals 15 residues. V shed 5 bases and J shed 7 bases, with 17 bases lying between them. Germline V CDR1 and CDR2: SGHDN, FVKESK. The CDR3 DNA reads TGTGCCAGCAGCTCAAAGGGAATATGGAGTGAAAAACTGTTTTTT. Protein product: CASSSKGIWSEKLFF. The full variable domain, with the rest looked up from reference TRBV14 and TRBJ1-4, is EAGVTQFPSHSVIEKGQTVTLRCDPISGHDNLYWYRRVMGKEIKFLLHFVKESKQDESGMPNNRFLAERTGGTYSTLKVQPAELEDSGVYFCASSSKGIWSEKLFFGSGTQLSVL.

This clonotype was found many times. J is TRBJ1-1 and V is TRBV12-3 or TRBV12-4; TRBD1 aligns across 9 bases. Losses at the gene ends were 7 bases for V and 2 bases for J; bases not matched to a gene: 5. The CDR3 is 14 amino acids. The CDR3 DNA reads TGTGCCAGCAAACCTACAGGGGGCAACACTGAAGCTTTCTTT. As protein: CASKPTGGNTEAFF.

With regard to this clonotype: This may arise from a read error, as a much more abundant clone is one base away. The gene calls are TRBV6-2 or TRBV6-3 and TRBJ2-7, with D possibly matching TRBD2 (6 bases). The CDR3 has 15 residues. Germline CDR1 MNHEY, CDR2 SVGEGT. The V end lost 6 bases, the J end lost 7 bases, and 22 bases lay between the germline ends. CDR3 amino acids: CASRMAGNTPREQYF. The CDR3 region has the DNA TGTGCCAGCAGAATGGCGGGGAACACCCCCCGAGAGCAGTACTTC.

In this sample, this clonotype turned up many times. The chain uses TRBV28 and TRBJ2-5; 7 bases agree with TRBD1. The CDR3 is made up of 12 amino acids. With 9 bases clipped from V and 3 bases from J, the junction kept 4 bases outside the gene matches. Per the germline V gene, CDR1 is MDHEN and CDR2 is SYDVKM. The CDR3 coding sequence is TGTGCCAGTAAAGGACAGGAAGAGACCCAGTACTTC. Its protein is CASKGQEETQYF.

This clonotype was seen at least ten times. The chain combines TRBV7-3 with TRBJ2-2, with 9 bases that match TRBD1. Looked up from germline, CDR1 is SGHTA and CDR2 is FQGTGA. V shed 4 bases, J shed 4 bases, and the junction held 7 bases outside the gene matches. This CDR3 contains 16 residues. The CDR3 DNA follows: TGTGCCAGCAGCTCGCCGGGACAGGGACCCACCGGGGAGCTGTTTTTT. Translation: CASSSPGQGPTGELFF.

This clonotype came up many times. The chain recombines TRBV7-9 with TRBJ2-1; 7 bases fit TRBD2. The trim removed 8 bases at V and 4 bases at J, leaving 5 bases unmatched. CDR1 SEHNR and CDR2 FQNEAQ come from the germline V gene (reference sequence). The CDR3 extends over 13 amino acids. CDR3 sequence reads: CASRDYTYNEQFF. CDR3 nucleotide sequence: TGTGCCAGCCGGGACTACACTTACAATGAGCAGTTCTTC.

The chain couples TRBV29-1 to TRBJ2-7, with TRBD1 identical over 9 bases. CDR1 SQVTM and CDR2 ANQGSEA come from the germline V gene. The CDR3 runs to 13 residues. With 4 bases clipped from V and 7 bases from J, the junction kept 8 bases outside the gene matches. CDR3 DNA: TGCAGCGTTGTTCGGGACAGGGTGGGAGAGCAGTACTTC. Translating it yields CSVVRDRVGEQYF.

About this clonotype: This could be a read error, since a much larger clone is one nucleotide away. The CDR3 bases are TGTGCCAGCACGGACAGCTCTGGAAACACCATATATTTT. This gives the protein CASTDSSGNTIYF. The chain combines TRBV12-3 or TRBV12-4 with TRBJ1-3, with a possible D match to TRBD1 (6 bases). The CDR3 extends over 13 amino acids. V gave up 7 bases and J gave up 0 bases, with 7 bases separating them.

This clonotype was counted a few times. The chain combines TRBV28 with TRBJ2-2; the match to TRBD2 covers 7 bases. Germline V gene data show CDR1 as MDHEN and CDR2 as SYDVKM. This CDR3 spans 15 amino acids. The junction had 3 bases not matched to a gene; V was cut back by 3 bases and J by 2 bases. The CDR3 nucleotides are TGTGCCAGCAGTTTTCCTAGCGGCAACACCGGGGAGCTGTTTTTT. Its protein is CASSFPSGNTGELFF.

Many counts were recorded for this clonotype. V is TRBV7-3 and J is TRBJ2-3; a weak D match, TRBD1 (6 bases). Germline loops: CDR1 SGHTA, CDR2 FQGTGA. The CDR3 covers 14 residues. The V end lost 3 bases, the J end lost 3 bases, and 10 bases lay between the germline ends. The CDR3 here is CASSFLTGTDTQYF. In DNA, the CDR3 is TGTGCCAGCAGCTTTTTAACAGGGACAGATACGCAGTATTTT.

This clonotype was counted ten times or more. This sequence joins TRBV19 and TRBJ1-5; 7 bases agree with TRBD1. CDR1 and CDR2 from the germline V gene are LNHDA and SQIVND (reference sequence). The CDR3 runs 15 residues. J was trimmed by 2 bases and V by 7 bases; bases with no gene match: 8. CDR3 region: CASNDRDAGNQPQHF. CDR3 bases: TGTGCCAGTAATGACAGGGATGCGGGCAATCAGCCCCAGCATTTT.

The sample holds many counts of this clonotype. This rearrangement joins TRBV11-2 to TRBJ1-6; 10 positions match TRBD1. CDR1 and CDR2 (germline): SGHAT, FQNNGV. After removal of 5 bases from V and 3 bases from J, the junction contained 4 bases not matched to a gene. The CDR3 totals 16 residues. The CDR3 DNA is TGTGCCAGCAGCATAGGACAGGGGGGCTATAATTCACCCCTCCACTTT. Translating it yields CASSIGQGGYNSPLHF.

This clonotype has ten or more counts. The V gene is TRBV6-5, the J gene TRBJ1-5; the D is unclear. This CDR3 is built from 14 residues. CDR1 and CDR2 from the germline V gene are MNHEY and SVGAGI. With 6 bases removed from V and 0 bases from J, the gap between germline ends came to 9 bases. CDR3 residues: CASSPRASNQPQHF. Written as DNA, the CDR3 is TGTGCCAGCAGCCCGAGGGCTAGCAATCAGCCCCAGCATTTT.

This clonotype was picked up many times. This chain connects TRBV12-3 or TRBV12-4 to TRBJ1-2, with 7 positions matching TRBD1. The CDR3 runs to 15 residues. V was pared by 3 bases and J by 8 bases, with 12 bases of the junction left unmatched. CDR3: CASSFGVGQFEGYTF. CDR3 in DNA: TGTGCCAGCAGTTTCGGAGTGGGACAGTTCGAGGGCTACACCTTC.

This clonotype appeared many times. The chain is built from TRBV28 and TRBJ2-1; 7 positions match TRBD2. The CDR3 has 15 residues. Germline V lookup: CDR1 MDHEN, CDR2 SYDVKM. V lost 6 bases and J lost 8; bases outside the gene matches: 13. The CDR3 region is CASRFSSGKSDEQFF. DNA of the CDR3: TGTGCCAGCAGATTTTCTAGCGGAAAAAGTGATGAGCAGTTCTTC.

The chain couples TRBV5-1 to TRBJ2-6; possible D gene TRBD1, 6 bases. There are 18 residues in the CDR3. Germline V gene lookup returns CDR1 SGHRS and CDR2 YFSETQ. Deletions cut 0 bases from V and 0 bases from J, with 13 bases between. The CDR3: CASSLGGRTASGANVLTF. The CDR3 DNA is TGCGCCAGCAGCTTGGGGGGGCGGACAGCCTCTGGGGCCAACGTCCTGACTTTC.

This clonotype came up a few times. The rearrangement links TRBV11-2 to TRBJ2-3; TRBD2 matches at 11 bases. The V and J ends lost 1 base and 1 base, in that order; junction bases with no gene match: 10. CDR3 length: 19 amino acids. Germline V gene sequence: CDR1 SGHAT, CDR2 FQNNGV. CDR3 in DNA: TGTGCCAGCAGCTTAGTCCTAGCGGGGGGCTCCCTTGGCACAGATACGCAGTATTTT. Translating gives CASSLVLAGGSLGTDTQYF.

In this sample, this clonotype turned up many times. The J gene is TRBJ1-1, the V gene TRBV6-6; the D gene is possibly TRBD1 (6 bases). Germline values: CDR1 MNHNY, CDR2 SVGAGI (reference sequence). Trimming cost V 2 bases and J 0 bases, with 10 bases left between them. This CDR3 contains 15 residues. CDR3 loop: CASSYDGDMNTEAFF. As DNA, the CDR3 is TGTGCCAGCAGTTACGACGGGGACATGAACACTGAAGCTTTCTTT.

The chain recombines TRBV30 with TRBJ2-1; 9 nucleotides match TRBD2. CDR1 is GTSNPN and CDR2 is SVGIG in the germline V gene (reference sequence). V dropped 2 bases and J dropped 8; count of bases not matched to a gene: 10. This CDR3 comprises 15 residues. In DNA, the CDR3 is TGTGCCTGGAGTTTAGCGGGAGAGTTGGGGGATGAGCAGTTCTTC. It yields the protein CAWSLAGELGDEQFF.

The chain recombines TRBV19 with TRBJ2-1; TRBD1 aligns across 7 bases. The CDR3 covers 15 residues. Germline V gene sequence: CDR1 LNHDA, CDR2 SQIVND (reference sequence). V dropped 7 bases and J dropped 4; count of bases not matched to a gene: 10. The CDR3 loop is CASTVWQGVYNEQFF. In nucleotides, the CDR3 is TGTGCCAGTACCGTCTGGCAGGGGGTATACAATGAGCAGTTCTTC.

This clonotype was observed at least ten times. V and J are TRBV6-4 and TRBJ2-3; TRBD2 aligns across 7 bases. This CDR3 has 17 residues. V was clipped by 7 bases and J by 0 bases; unmatched bases: 13. Germline-derived CDR1 and CDR2 are MRHNA and SNTAGT. The CDR3 nucleotides read TGTGCCAGCACTTTTGCCCCCGGGCGGGAGAGCACAGATACGCAGTATTTT. It is translated as CASTFAPGRESTDTQYF.